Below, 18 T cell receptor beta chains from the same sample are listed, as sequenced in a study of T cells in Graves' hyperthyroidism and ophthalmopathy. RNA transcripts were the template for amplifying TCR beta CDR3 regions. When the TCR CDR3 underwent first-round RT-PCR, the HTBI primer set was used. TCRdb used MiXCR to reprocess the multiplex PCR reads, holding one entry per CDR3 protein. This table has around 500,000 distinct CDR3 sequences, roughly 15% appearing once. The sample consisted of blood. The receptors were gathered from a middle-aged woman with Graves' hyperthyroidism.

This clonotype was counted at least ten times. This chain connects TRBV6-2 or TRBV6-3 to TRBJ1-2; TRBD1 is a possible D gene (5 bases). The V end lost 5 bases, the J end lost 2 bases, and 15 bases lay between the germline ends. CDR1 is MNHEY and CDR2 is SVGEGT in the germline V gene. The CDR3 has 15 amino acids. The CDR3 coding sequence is TGTGCCAGCAGTCGCCAAGACAGAACAAACTATGGCTACACCTTC. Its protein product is CASSRQDRTNYGYTF.

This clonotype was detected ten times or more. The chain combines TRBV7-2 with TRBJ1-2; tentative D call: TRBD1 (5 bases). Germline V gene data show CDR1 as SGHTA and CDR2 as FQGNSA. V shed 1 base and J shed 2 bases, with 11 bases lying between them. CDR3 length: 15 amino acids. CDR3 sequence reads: CASSLVGGDNYGYTF. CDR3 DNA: TGTGCCAGCAGCTTAGTTGGGGGAGACAACTATGGCTACACCTTC.

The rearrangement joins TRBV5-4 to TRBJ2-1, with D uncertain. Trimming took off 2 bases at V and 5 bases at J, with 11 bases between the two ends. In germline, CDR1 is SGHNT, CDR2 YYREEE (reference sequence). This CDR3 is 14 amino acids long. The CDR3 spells CASSFSQWDNEQFF. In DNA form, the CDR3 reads TGTGCCAGCAGCTTTTCCCAATGGGACAATGAGCAGTTCTTC.

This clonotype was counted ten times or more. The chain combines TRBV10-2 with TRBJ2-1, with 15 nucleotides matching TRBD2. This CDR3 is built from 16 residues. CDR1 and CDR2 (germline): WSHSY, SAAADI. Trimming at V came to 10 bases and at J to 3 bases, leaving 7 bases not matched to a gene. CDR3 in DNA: TGCGCCACGTGGACTAGCGGGAGGGCTTACTACAATGAGCAGTTCTTC. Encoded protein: CATWTSGRAYYNEQFF.

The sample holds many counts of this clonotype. The CDR3, as DNA: TGTGCCAGCAGTTACTCGATTAGGGCCAGCTCCTACGAGCAGTACTTC. Translation gives CASSYSIRASSYEQYF. The rearrangement joins TRBV6-5 to TRBJ2-7; no definite D call. CDR1 and CDR2 from the germline V gene are MNHEY and SVGAGI. The ends were cut back, 0 bases at V and 0 bases at J, with 12 bases in the middle. There are 16 residues in the CDR3.

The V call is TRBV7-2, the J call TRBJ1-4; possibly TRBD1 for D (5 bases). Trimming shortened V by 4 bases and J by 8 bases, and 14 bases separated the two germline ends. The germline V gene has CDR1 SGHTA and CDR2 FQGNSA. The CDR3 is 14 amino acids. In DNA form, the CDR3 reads TGTGCCAGCAGCTGGGGACGGAAGGGGGAAAAACTGTTTTTT. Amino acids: CASSWGRKGEKLFF.

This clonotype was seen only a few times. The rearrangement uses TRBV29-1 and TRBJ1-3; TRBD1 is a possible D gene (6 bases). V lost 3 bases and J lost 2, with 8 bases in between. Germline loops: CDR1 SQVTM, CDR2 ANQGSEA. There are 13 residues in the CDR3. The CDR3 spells CSVDKGAGNTIYF. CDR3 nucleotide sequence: TGCAGCGTTGACAAGGGGGCTGGAAACACCATATATTTT. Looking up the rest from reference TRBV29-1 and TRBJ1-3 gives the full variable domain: SAVISQKPSRDICQRGTSLTIQCQVDSQVTMMFWYRQQPGQSLTLIATANQGSEATYESGFVIDKFPISRPNLTFSTLTVSNMSPEDSSIYLCSVDKGAGNTIYFGEGSWLTVV.

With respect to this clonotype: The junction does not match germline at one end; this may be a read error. CDR3 in DNA: TGTGCCAGCAGCCCTCGGGCCGACAATGAGCAGTTCTTC. It codes for CASSPRADNEQFF. The gene calls are TRBV5-1 and TRBJ2-1; no clear D. CDR1 and CDR2 from the germline V gene are SGHRS and YFSETQ. The CDR3 is 13 residues long.

CDR3 loop: CASNYQETQYF. CDR3 coding DNA: TGCGCCAGCAACTACCAAGAGACCCAGTACTTC. The V gene is TRBV5-1, the J gene TRBJ2-5; D is ambiguous. Trimming removed 6 bases at V and 0 bases at J, with 3 bases between. In germline, CDR1 is SGHRS, CDR2 YFSETQ. The CDR3 loop spans 11 amino acids. The full variable domain, in which reference TRBV5-1 and TRBJ2-5 provide the parts outside the CDR3, is KAGVTQTPRYLIKTRGQQVTLSCSPISGHRSVSWYQQTPGQGLQFLFEYFSETQRNKGNFPGRFSGRQFSNSRSEMNVSTLELGDSALYLCASNYQETQYFGPGTRLLVL.

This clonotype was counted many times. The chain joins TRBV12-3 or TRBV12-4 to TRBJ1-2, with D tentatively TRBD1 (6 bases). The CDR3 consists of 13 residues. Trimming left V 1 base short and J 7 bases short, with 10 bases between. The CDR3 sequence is CASSLVQGSGYTF. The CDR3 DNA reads TGTGCCAGCAGTTTAGTACAGGGTTCTGGCTACACCTTC.

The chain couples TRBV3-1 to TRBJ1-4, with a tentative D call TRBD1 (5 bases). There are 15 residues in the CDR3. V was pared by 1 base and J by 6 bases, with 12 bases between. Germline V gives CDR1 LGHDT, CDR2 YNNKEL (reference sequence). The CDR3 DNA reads TGTGCCAGCAGCCAAGGTTGGGGCAATGATGAAAAACTGTTTTTT. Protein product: CASSQGWGNDEKLFF.

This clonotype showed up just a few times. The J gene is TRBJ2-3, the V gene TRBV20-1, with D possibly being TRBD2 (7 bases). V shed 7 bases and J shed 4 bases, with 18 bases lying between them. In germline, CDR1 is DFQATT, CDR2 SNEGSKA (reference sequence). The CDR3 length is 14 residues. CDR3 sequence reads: CSEGGTTRADTQYF. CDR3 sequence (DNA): TGCAGTGAGGGGGGGACAACCAGGGCAGATACGCAGTATTTT.

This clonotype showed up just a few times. CDR3 nucleotide sequence: TGTGCCAGCAACGACCGAGAGGGAACCGGGGAGCTGTTTTTT. It specifies CASNDREGTGELFF. The chain employs TRBV6-1 and TRBJ2-2; TRBD2 might be the D (5 bases). V shed 7 bases and J shed 5 bases, with 14 bases lying between them. CDR3 length: 14 residues. Germline CDR1 MNHNS, CDR2 SASEGT.

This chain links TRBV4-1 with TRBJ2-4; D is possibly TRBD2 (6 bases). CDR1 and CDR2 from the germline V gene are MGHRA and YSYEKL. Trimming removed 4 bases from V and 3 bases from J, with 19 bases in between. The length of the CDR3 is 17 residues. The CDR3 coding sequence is TGCGCCAGCAGCCCAGGGAGGCCTGCATGGGGCAAAAACATTCAGTACTTC. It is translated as CASSPGRPAWGKNIQYF.

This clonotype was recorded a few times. The chain's CDR3 is CASSMGLAGDEQYF. Here the CDR3 DNA reads TGCGCCAGCAGCATGGGACTAGCGGGAGACGAGCAGTACTTC. The chain links TRBV5-1 to TRBJ2-7, with 14 bases aligning to TRBD2. V trimming: 4 bases; J trimming: 5 bases; junction bases outside the gene matches: 2. The germline V gene encodes CDR1 SGHRS and CDR2 YFSETQ. This CDR3 is 14 amino acids long.

The CDR3: CASSPPGQGANQPQHF. The DNA of the CDR3 is TGTGCCAGCAGCCCCCCGGGACAGGGGGCGAATCAGCCCCAGCATTTT. This rearrangement joins TRBV7-2 to TRBJ1-5, with 12 bases that match TRBD1. Trimming at V came to 5 bases and at J to 4 bases, leaving 6 bases not matched to a gene. The CDR3 is 16 residues long. The germline gives CDR1 SGHTA, CDR2 FQGNSA.

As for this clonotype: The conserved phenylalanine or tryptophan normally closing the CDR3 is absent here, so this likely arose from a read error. This CDR3 reads CASSVGLDVPGELFS. Written as DNA, the CDR3 is TGTGCCAGCTCAGTCGGACTAGACGTCCCCGGGGAGCTGTTTTCT. This chain uses TRBV19 with TRBJ2-2; 7 bases map to TRBD2. Germline V gene data show CDR1 as LNHDA and CDR2 as SQIVND (reference sequence). V shed 9 bases and J 6 bases; nucleotides not matched to a gene: 13. This CDR3 contains 15 residues.

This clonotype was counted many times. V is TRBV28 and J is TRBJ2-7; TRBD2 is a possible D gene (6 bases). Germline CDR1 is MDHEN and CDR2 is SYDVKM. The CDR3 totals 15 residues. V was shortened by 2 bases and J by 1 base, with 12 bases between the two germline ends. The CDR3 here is CASSLPGEASYEQYF. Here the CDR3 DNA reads TGTGCCAGCAGTTTACCGGGGGAAGCTTCCTACGAGCAGTACTTC.